This TCR beta chain comes out of a study of glioma-infiltrating T cells after dendritic cell vaccination listed by TCRdb under 2016. About the full investigation: Of the approximately 15 glioblastoma patients in the cohort, all drawn from Phase I and II dendritic cell vaccination trials, 9 were newly diagnosed and 6 had recurrent disease. Between the early 2000s and the early 2010s, patients were given autologous tumor lysate-pulsed dendritic cell vaccination. To make the vaccine, monocyte-derived dendritic cells were cultured for roughly seven days with IL-4 and GM-CSF and then pulsed overnight with autologous tumor lysate. Each patient got three intradermal injections of the dendritic cell vaccine, spaced at biweekly intervals, in the arm below the axilla. In glioblastoma patients vaccinated with dendritic cells, deep sequencing of TCR beta CDR3 regions served to measure tumor-infiltrating lymphocyte content and to compare repertoires between tumor and blood. Survival after dendritic cell vaccination was correlated with TCR sequencing metrics, including TIL content and tumor-blood repertoire overlap. The full study reports these points: No direct relationship between TCR clonality and survival was found, suggesting a diverse polyclonal response may matter. After dendritic cell vaccination, a higher estimated pretreatment TIL content predicted longer time to progression and longer overall survival. The cohort was small and heterogeneous, only a few patients had full blood and tumor sets, and even fewer had initial-recurrent tumor pairs. The three-group TCR overlap response model was characterized as speculative, and prospective validation of the model was stated to be required.

The immunoSEQ assay amplified TCRB CDR3 regions from approximately 1.8 micrograms of genomic DNA, or from all available DNA when less than that amount was available. For multiplex PCR, 60 forward primers for TCR V beta segments and 13 reverse primers for J beta segments were used. To estimate the number of reads per starting template, synthetic control templates were added to each sample at limiting dilution. The Illumina HiSeq System generated 87 bp sequencing reads. The authors' pipeline ran thus. PCR and sequencing errors were removed by a nearest neighbor algorithm that merged closely related sequences. TCR overlap was defined as the percentage of unique tumor TCR beta sequences that were also present in the same patient's peripheral blood. TCRdb's version of the immuneACCESS table is confined to in-frame rearrangements and falls short of the full clone set. An unresolved V gene accounts for under half of the shortfall where checked; the remainder is of unknown origin. The D gene and trimming were derived from the DNA, and the V and J assignments and clone size from that table. For this sample the table gives roughly 83,000 clones, of which approximately 90% were detected only once. 15% to 18% of the sample is taken by the ten largest.

Trimming removed 3 bases from V and 3 bases from J; the gene matches leave 6 bases unexplained. There are 15 amino acids in the CDR3, from cysteine to phenylalanine inclusive. The CDR3 DNA has 45 bases and is translated from base 1. CDR1 and CDR2 are read off the germline V gene as ENHRY and SYGVKD. Patients were selected on the basis of adequate residual fresh-frozen tumor tissue and more than two years of available survival data. Molecular status otherwise varied across the glioblastoma patients, but none of them carried an isocitrate dehydrogenase mutation. PBMC were collected before vaccination, two weeks after the third vaccination, and at tumor progression if progression occurred. The Qiagen DNeasy Blood extraction Kit was used for extraction of genomic DNA. A remark on this clone: It lacks a known antigen. There are no base qualities to consult, and no much larger clone falls within one base.

The sequenced sample was blood, obtained before dendritic cell vaccination. The sequence came from a human donor with glioblastoma. The V and J segments used are TRBV10-3 and TRBJ1-2, with 8 middle bases fitting TRBD1. This receptor has the CDR3 CAISDLSTGDYGYTF. Read as DNA, the sequence is TGTGCCATCAGTGATCTATCGACAGGGGACTATGGCTACACCTTC.